This T cell receptor beta chain was profiled in a study of OX40 agonist ivuxolimab in advanced cancers. Overall study findings and caveats: Averaging showed that CD8+ T cells had more expanded clones than CD4+ did.

This clone was seen just once. Its antigen is currently unknown. Produced via immunoSEQ multiplex PCR; TCRdb's table is partial and in-frame only. There are roughly 100,000 clones in the sample; 90% occur only once, and about 0.5% lies in the top ten. The source was CD4+ or CD8+ T cells sorted from blood, collected in a trial of the OX40 agonist ivuxolimab. The receptor was derived from an adult with an advanced solid tumor such as melanoma, head and neck, liver or kidney cancer.

CDR3 coding DNA: TGTGCCAGCAGCCTAACCGGGACAATGAACACTGAAGCTTTCTTT. As protein: CASSLTGTMNTEAFF. V is TRBV11-1 and J is TRBJ1-1; the D gene is possibly TRBD1 (6 bases). The length of the CDR3 is 15 residues. CDR1 and CDR2 (germline): SGHAT, FQDESV (reference sequence). Trimming pared 5 bases from V and 0 bases from J, leaving 13 bases between.